This is a list of T cell receptor beta chains from one sample in a study of T cell changes during pregnancy in multiple sclerosis. Method: immunoSEQ multiplex PCR; TCRdb's copy keeps in-frame clones and lacks some. This table holds 45,000 to 70,000 clones, 92% found once. The source was CD4+ T cells from peripheral blood mononuclear cells, collected after pregnancy. Receptors originate from a female donor with multiple sclerosis, enrolled in a pregnancy study. Both conserved end residues are trimmed from each CDR3.

j_gene: TRBJ1-2; v_gene: TRBV5-6; CDR3aa: ASSPPGYGYT
j_gene: TRBJ2-5; v_gene: TRBV5-1; CDR3aa: ASRSRGGSQETQY
j_gene: TRBJ2-6; v_gene: TRBV27; CDR3aa: ASSFSGLPNVLT
j_gene: TRBJ1-5; v_gene: TRBV2; CDR3aa: ASRGDSSNQPQH
j_gene: TRBJ2-6; v_gene: TRBV7-2; CDR3aa: ASSLGASGANVLT
j_gene: TRBJ2-7; v_gene: TRBV30; CDR3aa: AWSLLGGVNSNEQY
j_gene: TRBJ1-2; v_gene: TRBV19; CDR3aa: ASSIGPGVYGYT
j_gene: TRBJ2-5; v_gene: TRBV27; CDR3aa: ASSSTKATQY
j_gene: TRBJ2-3; v_gene: TRBV7-2; CDR3aa: ASSLGTSTDTQY
j_gene: TRBJ1-3; v_gene: TRBV2; CDR3aa: ASSEQATGNTIY
j_gene: TRBJ2-4; v_gene: TRBV6-6; CDR3aa: ASTGTGGTGIQY
j_gene: TRBJ1-5; v_gene: TRBV2; CDR3aa: ASSIRTGQGNQPQH
j_gene: TRBJ1-5; v_gene: TRBV18; CDR3aa: ASSRGGVGNQPQH
j_gene: TRBJ2-1; v_gene: TRBV4-2; CDR3aa: ASSQDRGVSYNEQF
j_gene: TRBJ1-1; v_gene: TRBV11-2; CDR3aa: ASSFRGTKAF
j_gene: TRBJ1-2; v_gene: TRBV7-3; CDR3aa: ASSTQGDGYT
j_gene: TRBJ2-3; v_gene: TRBV2; CDR3aa: ASSALREGTDTQY
j_gene: TRBJ2-3; v_gene: TRBV4-3; CDR3aa: ASSQDGPGQGVDTQY
j_gene: TRBJ1-1; v_gene: TRBV27; CDR3aa: ASSRTGGLLTEAF
j_gene: TRBJ2-1; v_gene: TRBV30; CDR3aa: AWSSSGGYNEQF
j_gene: TRBJ2-5; v_gene: TRBV7-3; CDR3aa: ASSLTSGKETQY
j_gene: TRBJ2-7; v_gene: TRBV6-5; CDR3aa: ASSFITLGQGHEQY
j_gene: TRBJ2-1; v_gene: TRBV19; CDR3aa: ASSRRGNEQF
j_gene: TRBJ1-3; v_gene: TRBV7-6; CDR3aa: ASSLQGSGNTIY
j_gene: TRBJ1-6; v_gene: TRBV7-2; CDR3aa: ASSSNILDNSPLH
j_gene: TRBJ2-1; v_gene: TRBV5-4; CDR3aa: ASSLGLAGGQVYNEQF
j_gene: TRBJ2-1; v_gene: TRBV9; CDR3aa: ASSVGVGGGNNEQF
j_gene: TRBJ1-2; v_gene: TRBV5-5; CDR3aa: ASSLYFLYGYT